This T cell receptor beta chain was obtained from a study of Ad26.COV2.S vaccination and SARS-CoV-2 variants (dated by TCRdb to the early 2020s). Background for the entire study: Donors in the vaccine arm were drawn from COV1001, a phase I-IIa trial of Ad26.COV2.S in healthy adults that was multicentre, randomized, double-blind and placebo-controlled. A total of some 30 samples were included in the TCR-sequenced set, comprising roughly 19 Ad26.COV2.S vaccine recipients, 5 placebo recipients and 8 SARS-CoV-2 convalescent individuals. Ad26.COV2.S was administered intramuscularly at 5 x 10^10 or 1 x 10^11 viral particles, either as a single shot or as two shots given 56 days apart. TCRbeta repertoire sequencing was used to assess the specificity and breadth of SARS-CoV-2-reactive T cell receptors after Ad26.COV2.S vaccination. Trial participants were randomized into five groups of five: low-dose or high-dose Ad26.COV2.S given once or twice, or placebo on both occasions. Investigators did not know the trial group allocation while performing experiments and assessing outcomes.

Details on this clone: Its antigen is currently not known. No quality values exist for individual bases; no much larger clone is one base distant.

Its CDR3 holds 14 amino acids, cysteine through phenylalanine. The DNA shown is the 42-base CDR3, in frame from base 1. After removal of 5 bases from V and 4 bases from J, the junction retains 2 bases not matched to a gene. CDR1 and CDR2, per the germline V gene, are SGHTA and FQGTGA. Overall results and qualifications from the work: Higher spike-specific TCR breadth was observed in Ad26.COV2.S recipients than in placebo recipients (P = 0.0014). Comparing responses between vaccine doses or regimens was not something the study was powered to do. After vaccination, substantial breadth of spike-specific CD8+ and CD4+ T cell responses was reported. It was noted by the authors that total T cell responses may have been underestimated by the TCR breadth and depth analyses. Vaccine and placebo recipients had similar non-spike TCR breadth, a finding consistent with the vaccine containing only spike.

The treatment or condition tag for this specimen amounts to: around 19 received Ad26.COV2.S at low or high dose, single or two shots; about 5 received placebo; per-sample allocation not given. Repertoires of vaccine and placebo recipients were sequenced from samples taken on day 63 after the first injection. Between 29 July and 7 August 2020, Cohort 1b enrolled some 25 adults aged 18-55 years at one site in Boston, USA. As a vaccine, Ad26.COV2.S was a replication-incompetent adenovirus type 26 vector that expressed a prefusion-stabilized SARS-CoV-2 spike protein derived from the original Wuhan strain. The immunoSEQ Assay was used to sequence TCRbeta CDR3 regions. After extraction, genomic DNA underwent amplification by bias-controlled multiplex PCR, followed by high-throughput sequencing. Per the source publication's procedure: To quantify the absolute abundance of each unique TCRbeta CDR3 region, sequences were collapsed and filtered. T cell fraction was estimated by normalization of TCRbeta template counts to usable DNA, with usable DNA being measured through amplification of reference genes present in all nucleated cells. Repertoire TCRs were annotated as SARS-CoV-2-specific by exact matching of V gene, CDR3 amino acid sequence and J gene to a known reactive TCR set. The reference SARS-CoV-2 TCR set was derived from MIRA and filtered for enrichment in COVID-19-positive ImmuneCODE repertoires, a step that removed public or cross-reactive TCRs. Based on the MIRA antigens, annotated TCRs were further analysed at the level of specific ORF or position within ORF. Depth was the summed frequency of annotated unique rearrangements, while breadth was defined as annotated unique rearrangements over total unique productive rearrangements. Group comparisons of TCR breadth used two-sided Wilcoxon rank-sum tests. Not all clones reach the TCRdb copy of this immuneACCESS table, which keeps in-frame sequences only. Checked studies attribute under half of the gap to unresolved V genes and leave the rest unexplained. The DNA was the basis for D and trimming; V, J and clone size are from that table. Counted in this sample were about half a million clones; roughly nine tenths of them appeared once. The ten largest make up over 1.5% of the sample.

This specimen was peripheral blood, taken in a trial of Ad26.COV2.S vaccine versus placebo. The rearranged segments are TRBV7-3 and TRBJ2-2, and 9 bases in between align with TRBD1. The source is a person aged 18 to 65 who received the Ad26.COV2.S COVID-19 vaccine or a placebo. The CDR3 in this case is CASSEDRGTGELFF. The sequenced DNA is TGTGCCAGCAGCGAGGACAGGGGCACCGGGGAGCTGTTTTTT.